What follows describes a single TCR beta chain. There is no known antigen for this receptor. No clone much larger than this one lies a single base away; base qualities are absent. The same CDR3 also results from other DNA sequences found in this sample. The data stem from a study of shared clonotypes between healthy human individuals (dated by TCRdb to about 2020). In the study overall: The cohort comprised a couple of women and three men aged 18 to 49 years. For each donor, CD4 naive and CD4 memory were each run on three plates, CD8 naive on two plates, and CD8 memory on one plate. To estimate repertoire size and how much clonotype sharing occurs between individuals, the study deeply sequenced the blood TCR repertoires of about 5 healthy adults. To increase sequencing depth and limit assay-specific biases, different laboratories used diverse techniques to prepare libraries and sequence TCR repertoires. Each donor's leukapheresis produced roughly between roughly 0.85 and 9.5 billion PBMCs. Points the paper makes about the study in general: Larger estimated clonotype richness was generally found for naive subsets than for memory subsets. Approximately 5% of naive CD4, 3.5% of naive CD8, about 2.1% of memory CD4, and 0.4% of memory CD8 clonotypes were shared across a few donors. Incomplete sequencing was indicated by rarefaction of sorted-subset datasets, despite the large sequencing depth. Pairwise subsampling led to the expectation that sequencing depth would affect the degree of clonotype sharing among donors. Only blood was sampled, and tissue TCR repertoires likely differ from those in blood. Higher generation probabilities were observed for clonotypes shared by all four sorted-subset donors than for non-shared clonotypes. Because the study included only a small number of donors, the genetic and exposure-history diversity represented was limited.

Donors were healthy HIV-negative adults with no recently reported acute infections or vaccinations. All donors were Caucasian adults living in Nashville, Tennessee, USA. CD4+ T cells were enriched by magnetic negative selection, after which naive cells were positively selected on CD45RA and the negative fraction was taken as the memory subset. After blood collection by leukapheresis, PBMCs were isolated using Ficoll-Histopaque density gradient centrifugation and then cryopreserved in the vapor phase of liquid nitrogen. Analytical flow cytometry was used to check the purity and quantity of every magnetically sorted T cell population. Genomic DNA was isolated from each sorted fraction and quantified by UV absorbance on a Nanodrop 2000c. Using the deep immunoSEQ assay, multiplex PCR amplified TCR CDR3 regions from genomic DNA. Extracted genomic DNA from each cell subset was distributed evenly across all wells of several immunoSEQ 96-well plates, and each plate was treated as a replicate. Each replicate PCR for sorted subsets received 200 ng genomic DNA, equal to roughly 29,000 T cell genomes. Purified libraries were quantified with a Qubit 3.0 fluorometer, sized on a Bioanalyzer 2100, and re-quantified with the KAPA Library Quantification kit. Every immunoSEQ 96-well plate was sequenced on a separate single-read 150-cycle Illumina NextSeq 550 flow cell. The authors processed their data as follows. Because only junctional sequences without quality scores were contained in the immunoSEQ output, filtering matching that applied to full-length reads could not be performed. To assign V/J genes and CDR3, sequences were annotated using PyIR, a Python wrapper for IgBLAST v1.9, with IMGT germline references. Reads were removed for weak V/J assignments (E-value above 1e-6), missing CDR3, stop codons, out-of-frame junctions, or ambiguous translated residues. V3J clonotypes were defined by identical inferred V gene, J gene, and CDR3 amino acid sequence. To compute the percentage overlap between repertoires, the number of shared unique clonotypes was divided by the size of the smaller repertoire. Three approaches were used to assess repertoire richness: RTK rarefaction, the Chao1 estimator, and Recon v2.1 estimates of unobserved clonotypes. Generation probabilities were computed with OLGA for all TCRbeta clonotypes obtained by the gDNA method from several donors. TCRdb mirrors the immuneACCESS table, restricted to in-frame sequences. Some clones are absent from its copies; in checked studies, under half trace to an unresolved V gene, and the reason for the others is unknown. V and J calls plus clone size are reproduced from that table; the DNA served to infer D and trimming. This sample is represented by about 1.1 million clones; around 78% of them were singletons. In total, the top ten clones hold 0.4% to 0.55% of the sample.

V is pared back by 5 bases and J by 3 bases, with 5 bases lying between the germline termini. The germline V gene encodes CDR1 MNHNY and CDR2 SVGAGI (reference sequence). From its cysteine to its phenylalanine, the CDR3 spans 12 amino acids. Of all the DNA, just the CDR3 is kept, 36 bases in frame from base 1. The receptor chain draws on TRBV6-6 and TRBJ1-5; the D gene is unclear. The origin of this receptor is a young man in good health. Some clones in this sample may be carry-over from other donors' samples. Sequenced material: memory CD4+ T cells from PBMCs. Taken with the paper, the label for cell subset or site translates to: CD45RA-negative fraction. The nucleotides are TGTGCCAGCAGTGGATCCAATCAGCCCCAGCATTTT. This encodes CASSGSNQPQHF.